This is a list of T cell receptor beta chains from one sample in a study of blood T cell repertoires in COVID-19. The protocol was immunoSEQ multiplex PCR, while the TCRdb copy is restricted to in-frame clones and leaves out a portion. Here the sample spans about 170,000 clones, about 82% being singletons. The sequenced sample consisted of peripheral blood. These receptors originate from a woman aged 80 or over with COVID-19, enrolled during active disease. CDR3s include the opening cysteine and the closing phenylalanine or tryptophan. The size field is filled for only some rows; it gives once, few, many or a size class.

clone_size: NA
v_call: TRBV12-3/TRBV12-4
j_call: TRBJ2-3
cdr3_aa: CASSFSVNTQYF

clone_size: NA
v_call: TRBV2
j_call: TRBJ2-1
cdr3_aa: CARTGTKGENEQFF

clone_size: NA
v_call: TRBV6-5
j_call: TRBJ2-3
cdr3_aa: CASTGRGATDTQYF

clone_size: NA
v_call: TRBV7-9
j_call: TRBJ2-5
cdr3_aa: CASSLVPGWETQYF

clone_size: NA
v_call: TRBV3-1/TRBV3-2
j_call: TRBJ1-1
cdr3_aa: CASSGLGGHTEAFF

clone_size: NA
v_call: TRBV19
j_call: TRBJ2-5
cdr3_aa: CASSKRGGLEETQYF

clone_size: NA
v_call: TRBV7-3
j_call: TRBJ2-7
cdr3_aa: CASSLTASYEQYF

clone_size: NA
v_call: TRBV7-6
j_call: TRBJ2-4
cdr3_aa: CASSLAPGAKNIQYF

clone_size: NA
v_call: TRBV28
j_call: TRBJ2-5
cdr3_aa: CASSLSSGQETQYF

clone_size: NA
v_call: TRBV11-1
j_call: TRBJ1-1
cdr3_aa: CASSLGQGGTEAFF

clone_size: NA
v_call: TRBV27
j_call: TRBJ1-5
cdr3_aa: CASRVPTVGVDNQPQHF

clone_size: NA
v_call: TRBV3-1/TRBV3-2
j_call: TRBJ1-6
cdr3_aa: CASSQSGTANSPLHF

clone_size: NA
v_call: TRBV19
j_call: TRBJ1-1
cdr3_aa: CASSDVLADYTEAFF

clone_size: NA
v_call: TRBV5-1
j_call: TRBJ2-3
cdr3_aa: CASSLEAGGQTDTQYF

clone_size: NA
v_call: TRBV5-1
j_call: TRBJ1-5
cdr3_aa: CASSLDGGDQPQHF

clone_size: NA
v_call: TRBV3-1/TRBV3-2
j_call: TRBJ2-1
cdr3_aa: CASSRLGTSGGNEQFF

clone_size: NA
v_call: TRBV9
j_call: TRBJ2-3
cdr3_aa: CASSPRGASGGKDTQYF

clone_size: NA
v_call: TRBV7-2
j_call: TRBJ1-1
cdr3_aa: CASSLAPTGTTEAFF

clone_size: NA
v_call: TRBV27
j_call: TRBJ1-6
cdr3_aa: CASKGQGIDSPLHF

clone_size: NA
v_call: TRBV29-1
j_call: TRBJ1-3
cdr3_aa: CSGTRDSSGNTIYF

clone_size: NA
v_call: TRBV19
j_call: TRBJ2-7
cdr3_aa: CASTPAGKPYEQYF

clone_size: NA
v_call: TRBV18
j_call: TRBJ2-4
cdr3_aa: CASSPRTGGGGNIQYF

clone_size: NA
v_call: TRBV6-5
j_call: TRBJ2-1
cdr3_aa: CASSQWTTGGGEQFF

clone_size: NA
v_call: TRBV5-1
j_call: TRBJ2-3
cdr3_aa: CASSDGGTVADTQYF

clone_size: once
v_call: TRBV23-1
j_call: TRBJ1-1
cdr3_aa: CASSQSAMWGGVTEAFF

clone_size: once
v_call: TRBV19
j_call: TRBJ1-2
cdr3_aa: CAGSTLGGSRDYGYTF

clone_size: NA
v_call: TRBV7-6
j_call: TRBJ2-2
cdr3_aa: CASSPTSPNTGELFF

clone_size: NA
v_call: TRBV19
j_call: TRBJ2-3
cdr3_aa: CASSIGRGSSTDTQYF

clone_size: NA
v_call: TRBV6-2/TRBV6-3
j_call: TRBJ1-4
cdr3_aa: CASSYRGVKLFF

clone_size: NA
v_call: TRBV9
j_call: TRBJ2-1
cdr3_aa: CASSVVAATYNEQFF

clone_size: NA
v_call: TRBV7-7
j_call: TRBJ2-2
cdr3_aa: CASSSYTGELFF

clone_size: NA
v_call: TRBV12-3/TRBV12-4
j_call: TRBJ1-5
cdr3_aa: CASSFSQPQHF

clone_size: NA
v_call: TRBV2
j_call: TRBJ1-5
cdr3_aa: CASSPPGNGNQPQHF

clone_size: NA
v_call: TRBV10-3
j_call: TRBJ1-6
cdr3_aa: CAISWDRGNSPLHF

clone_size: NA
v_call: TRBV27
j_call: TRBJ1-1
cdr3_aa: CASSLKTGVTEAFF

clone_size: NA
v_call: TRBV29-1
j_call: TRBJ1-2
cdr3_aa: CSGTQGAQGYTF

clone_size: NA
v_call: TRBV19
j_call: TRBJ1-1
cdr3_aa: CASSIGVAGGFTEAFF

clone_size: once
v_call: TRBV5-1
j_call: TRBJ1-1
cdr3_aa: CASSLRQPHTEAFF

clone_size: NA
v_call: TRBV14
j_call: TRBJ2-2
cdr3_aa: CASSGQGNTGELFF

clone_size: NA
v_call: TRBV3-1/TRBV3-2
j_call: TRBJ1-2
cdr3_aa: CASSQEAGTGAIYGYTF

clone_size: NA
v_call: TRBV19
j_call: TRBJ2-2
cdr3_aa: CASSLTTGSDTGELFF

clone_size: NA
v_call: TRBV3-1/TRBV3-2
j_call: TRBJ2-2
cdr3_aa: CASSPRGSRAGELFF

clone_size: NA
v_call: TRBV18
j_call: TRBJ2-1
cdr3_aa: CASSPPGGDEQFF

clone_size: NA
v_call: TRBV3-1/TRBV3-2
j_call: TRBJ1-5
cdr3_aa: CASSQTGGRNQPQHF

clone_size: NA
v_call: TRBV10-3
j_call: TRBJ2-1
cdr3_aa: CASALARVNNEQFF

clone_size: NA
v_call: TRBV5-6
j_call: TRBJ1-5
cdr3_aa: CASSLQGSGSNQPQHF

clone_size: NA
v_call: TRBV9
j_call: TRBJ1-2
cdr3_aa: CASSVEQTNYGYTF

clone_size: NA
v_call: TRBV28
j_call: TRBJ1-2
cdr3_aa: CATSTVYGYTF

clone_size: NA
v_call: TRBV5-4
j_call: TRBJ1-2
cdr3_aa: CASSIDGFAGGYTF

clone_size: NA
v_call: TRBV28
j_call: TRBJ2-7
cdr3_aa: CASSYVAGGLGEQYF

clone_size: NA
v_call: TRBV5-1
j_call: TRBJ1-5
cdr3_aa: CASRESGNQPQHF

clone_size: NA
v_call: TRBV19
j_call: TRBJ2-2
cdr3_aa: CASSMLLDTGELFF

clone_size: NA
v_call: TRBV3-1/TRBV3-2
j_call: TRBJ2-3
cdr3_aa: CASSQTSGGVDTQYF